Included here is one T cell receptor beta chain sequence, with context. These data belong to a study of blood T cell repertoires in COVID-19. Study at large: Nucleic acid was either cDNA or gDNA, and it came from T cells, B-cell-depleted T cells, or PBMCs.

Cohorts were assigned according to the clinical history that participants reported. Trimming stripped 7 bases from V and 5 bases from J, with 14 bases between. This CDR3 has 14 residues. CDR1 and CDR2 from the germline V gene are SGHVS and FNYEAQ. In the study's own analysis: Cell counts per sample came from amplifying reference gene primers. Repertoires were generated with immunoSEQ multiplex PCR, while TCRdb's copy carries only in-frame clones and drops some. V, J and clone size reflect that table, while D and trimming were determined from the DNA. The sample consists of roughly 400,000 clones, 70% to 90% of them appearing once.

The sample consisted of PBMCs or T cells enriched from blood (not recorded which). The clonotype was recovered from a woman younger than 35 who had been exposed to COVID-19. The gene calls are TRBV7-6 and TRBJ2-2; D call uncertain. The CDR3 DNA follows: TGTGCCAGCACCGCAATGGCCGCTACCGGGGAGCTGTTTTTT. Encoded protein: CASTAMAATGELFF.